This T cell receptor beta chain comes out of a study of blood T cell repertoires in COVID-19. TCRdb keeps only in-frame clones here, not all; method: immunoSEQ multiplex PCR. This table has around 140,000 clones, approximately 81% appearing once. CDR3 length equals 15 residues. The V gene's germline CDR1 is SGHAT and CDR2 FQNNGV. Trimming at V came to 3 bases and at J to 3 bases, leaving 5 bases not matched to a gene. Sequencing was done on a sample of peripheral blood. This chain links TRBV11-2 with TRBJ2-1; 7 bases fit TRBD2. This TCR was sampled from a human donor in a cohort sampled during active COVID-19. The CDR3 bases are TGTGCCAGCAGCTTCATAGCGGGCAACTACAATGAGCAGTTCTTC. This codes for CASSFIAGNYNEQFF.